Following are 25 T cell receptor beta chains from one sample sequenced in a study of T cell responses to AZD1222 COVID-19 vaccine. Sequenced by immunoSEQ multiplex PCR; TCRdb stores in-frame clones only, minus some. This sample has 130,000 or so clones, with roughly 90% found just once. The sequencing here drew on peripheral blood, taken 28 days after the second dose of the MenACWY control vaccine. These receptors all come from an adult who received the MenACWY meningococcal vaccine as a control.

This clone was picked up one time. The chain recombines TRBV3-1 (or the pseudogene TRBV3-2) with TRBJ1-6; possibly TRBD1 for D (6 bases). CDR1 and CDR2 (germline): LGHDT, YNNKEL (reference sequence). The V and J ends lost 0 bases and 7 bases respectively, with 19 bases between them. This CDR3 contains 18 residues. This CDR3 reads CASSQEDRGQWANSPLHF. As DNA, the CDR3 is TGTGCCAGCAGCCAAGAAGACCGTGGACAGTGGGCGAATTCACCCCTCCACTTT.

J is TRBJ1-4 and V is TRBV7-2; 7 positions agree with TRBD1. This CDR3 has 17 residues. The V segment lost 5 bases and the J segment 8 bases; nucleotides outside the gene matches: 17. Germline V gene data show CDR1 as SGHTA and CDR2 as FQGNSA. The CDR3 sequence is CASSEGGRGARLEKLFF. CDR3 nucleotide sequence: TGTGCCAGCAGCGAAGGGGGCAGAGGGGCCCGATTGGAAAAACTGTTTTTT.

The J gene is TRBJ2-2, the V gene TRBV7-3, with 7 bases matching TRBD1. After removal of 5 bases from V and 1 base from J, the junction contained 1 base not matched to a gene. CDR1 is SGHTA, CDR2 FQGTGA, per germline. CDR3 length: 14 amino acids. CDR3: CASSRTGNTGELFF. The CDR3 bases are TGTGCCAGCAGCCGGACAGGGAACACCGGGGAGCTGTTTTTT.

V and J are TRBV19 and TRBJ2-7; tentative D call: TRBD1 (5 bases). V was cut by 3 bases and J by 7 bases, with 13 bases left in between. Germline assignment: CDR1 LNHDA and CDR2 SQIVND (reference sequence). The CDR3 runs 13 residues. In DNA form, the CDR3 reads TGTGCCAGTAGTATTGCCCCAGGGCGGGAGCAGTACTTC. It yields the protein CASSIAPGREQYF.

This rearrangement joins TRBV6-2 or TRBV6-3 to TRBJ2-2; possible D gene TRBD1, 5 bases. Germline CDR1 reads MNHEY; CDR2 reads SVGEGT. Trimming took 4 bases from V and 6 from J, leaving 9 bases between them. The CDR3 is 13 residues long. CDR3 coding DNA: TGTGCCAGCAGTTCTGGGGCCTCCGGGGAGCTGTTTTTT. As protein: CASSSGASGELFF.

The V and J genes are TRBV30 and TRBJ1-5; 9 nucleotides line up with TRBD1. Germline V lookup: CDR1 GTSNPN, CDR2 SVGIG (reference sequence). The CDR3 spans 14 residues. Trimming took 5 bases from V and 6 from J; bases not matched to a gene: 8. In nucleotides, the CDR3 is TGTGCCTGGGCCGGGACAGGGCTTGGTCAGCCCCAGCATTTT. Encoded protein: CAWAGTGLGQPQHF.

The chain has TRBV5-1 and TRBJ2-3, with 13 bases fitting TRBD2. The CDR3 sequence is 18 residues long. The ends lost 0 bases at V and 3 bases at J; junction bases unmatched: 7. Per the germline V gene, CDR1 is SGHRS and CDR2 is YFSETQ. In DNA, the CDR3 is TGCGCCAGCAGCTTGGTGTGGACTAGCGGGAGCACGACAGATACGCAGTATTTT. Protein sequence: CASSLVWTSGSTTDTQYF.

The rearrangement uses TRBV2 and TRBJ2-3; D unclear. CDR1 SNHLY and CDR2 FYNNEI come from the germline V gene. Trimming took 1 base from V and 1 from J, leaving 12 bases between them. The CDR3 is 16 residues long. CDR3 in DNA: TGTGCCAGCAGTGAAGGTTTTAGCTCGGGCACAGATACGCAGTATTTT. This sequence encodes CASSEGFSSGTDTQYF.

V gene TRBV5-6 combines with J gene TRBJ2-7; weak D call: TRBD2 (5 bases). CDR3 length equals 15 residues. V was clipped by 0 bases and J by 9 bases, with 19 bases between them. Per the germline V gene, CDR1 is SGHDT and CDR2 is YYEEEE. CDR3 region: CASSLAGLAGSRQYF. The DNA of the CDR3 is TGTGCCAGCAGCTTGGCCGGTCTTGCGGGTAGTCGGCAGTACTTC.

This clone was seen only a few times. The V call is TRBV11-3, the J call TRBJ2-1, with a weak D call TRBD2 (6 bases). V gave up 0 bases and J gave up 2 bases, with 14 bases separating them. The CDR3 contains 17 residues. Germline CDR1 reads SGHNT; CDR2 reads YENEEA. Here the CDR3 DNA reads TGTGCCAGCAGCTTAGATGATGGAGGGGCTCCCTACAATGAGCAGTTCTTC. This gives the protein CASSLDDGGAPYNEQFF.

The chain has TRBV6-5 and TRBJ1-5; TRBD1 agrees at 7 bases. CDR1 MNHEY and CDR2 SVGAGI come from the germline V gene. Trimming took 5 bases from V and 11 from J; bases not matched to a gene: 9. The CDR3 consists of 13 residues. CDR3 coding DNA: TGTGCCAGCAGTACTACAGGGGCGCGGGCCCAGCATTTT. Its protein is CASSTTGARAQHF.

The chain uses TRBV2 and TRBJ2-7; TRBD2 aligns across 7 bases. Trimming removed 3 bases from V and 11 bases from J; junction bases left unmatched: 13. CDR1 and CDR2 from the germline V gene are SNHLY and FYNNEI. The CDR3 has 14 residues. This CDR3 is CASSESGASTMEYV. CDR3 coding DNA: TGTGCCAGCAGTGAGAGCGGGGCCTCTACGATGGAGTACGTC.

This chain links TRBV28 with TRBJ2-7; possible D gene TRBD2, 5 bases. Germline CDR1 and CDR2: MDHEN and SYDVKM. V dropped 3 bases and J dropped 4 bases, with 16 bases sitting between them. The CDR3 has 15 residues. The DNA of the CDR3 is TGTGCCAGCAGTTTGTCTGCGCCGAGGGTTTACGAGCAGTACTTC. It translates to CASSLSAPRVYEQYF.

The chain links TRBV28 to TRBJ1-4, with 10 bases matching TRBD1. CDR1 is MDHEN, CDR2 SYDVKM, per germline. The CDR3 extends over 14 amino acids. J gave up 7 bases and V 4 bases, and 3 bases lay outside the gene matches. Written as DNA, the CDR3 is TGTGCCAGCAGTTCCTGGGACAGGGGTGAAAAACTGTTTTTT. The encoded protein is CASSSWDRGEKLFF. The variable domain in full, with the rest retrieved from reference TRBV28 and TRBJ1-4, is DVKVTQSSRYLVKRTGEKVFLECVQDMDHENMFWYRQDPGLGLRLIYFSYDVKMKEKGDIPEGYSVSREKKERFSLILESASTNQTSMYLCASSSWDRGEKLFFGSGTQLSVL.

V is TRBV18 and J is TRBJ2-7; TRBD1 aligns across 10 bases. Germline trimming cut 3 bases from V and 5 bases from J; bases unmatched to any gene: 13. CDR1 is KGHSH, CDR2 LQKENI, per germline. This CDR3 is 17 amino acids long. Here the CDR3 reads CASSPPSPGTGADEQYF. CDR3 nucleotides: TGTGCCAGCTCACCCCCGAGTCCCGGGACAGGGGCAGACGAGCAGTACTTC. The variable domain in full, with the rest retrieved from reference TRBV18 and TRBJ2-7, is NAGVMQNPRHLVRRRGQEARLRCSPMKGHSHVYWYRQLPEEGLKFMVYLQKENIIDESGMPKERFSAEFPKEGPSILRIQQVVRGDSAAYFCASSPPSPGTGADEQYFGPGTRLTVT.

The chain is built from TRBV7-5 and TRBJ2-5; no check of the table's D call, TRBD1, against the DNA was made. TRBV7-5 represents a pseudogene. The CDR3 length is 16 residues. The CDR3 loop is CVRSAEKTGVQETQYF. The CDR3 DNA reads as TGTGTCAGAAGCGCCGAGAAGACAGGGGTACAAGAGACCCAGTACTTC.

The rearrangement joins TRBV19 to TRBJ1-1; 9 bases are shared with TRBD1. There are 14 residues in the CDR3. The junction had 9 bases not matched to a gene; V was cut back by 10 bases and J by 3 bases. The germline V gene encodes CDR1 LNHDA and CDR2 SQIVND (reference sequence). CDR3 in amino acids: CATKMGTGYTEAFF. DNA for the CDR3: TGTGCCACGAAAATGGGGACAGGGTACACTGAAGCTTTCTTT.

The rearrangement uses TRBV18 and TRBJ2-7; D remains ambiguous. V was shortened by 3 bases and J by 1 base, with 13 bases between the two germline ends. The germline V gene encodes CDR1 KGHSH and CDR2 LQKENI. CDR3 length: 15 residues. The CDR3 DNA is TGTGCCAGCTCACCTTCTGGAACACCTTCCTACGAGCAGTACTTC. Encoded protein: CASSPSGTPSYEQYF.

The chain is built from TRBV28 and TRBJ2-6; 8 bases fit TRBD1. This CDR3 contains 18 residues. The V gene's germline CDR1 is MDHEN and CDR2 SYDVKM. Trimming cost V 6 bases and J 0 bases; bases outside gene matches: 10. Written as DNA, the CDR3 is TGTGCCAGCAGGAGAGACAGGGGACAAATCTCTGGGGCCAACGTCCTGACTTTC. It codes for CASRRDRGQISGANVLTF. Drawing the rest from reference TRBV28 and TRBJ2-6, the complete variable domain is DVKVTQSSRYLVKRTGEKVFLECVQDMDHENMFWYRQDPGLGLRLIYFSYDVKMKEKGDIPEGYSVSREKKERFSLILESASTNQTSMYLCASRRDRGQISGANVLTFGAGSRLTVL.

The chain couples TRBV5-6 to TRBJ2-6, with unresolved D. V was trimmed by 0 bases and J by 1 base, leaving 8 bases between them. There are 16 residues in the CDR3. The germline CDR1 and CDR2 sequences are SGHDT and YYEEEE. Here the CDR3 DNA reads TGTGCCAGCAGCTTGGAAACACCGTCTGGGGCCAACGTCCTGACTTTC. It translates to CASSLETPSGANVLTF.

The chain is built from TRBV4-2 and TRBJ1-3, with D uncertain. The CDR3 is 15 amino acids. Germline V gene sequence: CDR1 LGHNA, CDR2 YNFKEQ. Trimming removed 2 bases from V and 0 bases from J, with 8 bases in between. CDR3 sequence reads: CASSQPVDSGNTIYF. CDR3 coding DNA: TGTGCCAGCAGCCAACCCGTGGACTCTGGAAACACCATATATTTT.

The rearrangement links TRBV6-5 to TRBJ1-1, with D possibly being TRBD1 (5 bases). This CDR3 is 13 amino acids long. CDR1 and CDR2 (germline): MNHEY, SVGAGI. V was trimmed by 10 bases and J by 5 bases, leaving 17 bases between them. The CDR3 DNA reads TGTGCCACCGTTTTCCAGGGAGGTACTGAAGCTTTCTTT. It is translated as CATVFQGGTEAFF.

This rearrangement joins TRBV6-2 or TRBV6-3 to TRBJ2-7; D is uncertain. CDR3 length: 13 residues. The V gene's germline CDR1 is MNHEY and CDR2 SVGEGT. Trimming cost V 2 bases and J 1 base, with 6 bases left between them. The chain's CDR3 is CASSYQPSYEQYV. CDR3 DNA: TGTGCCAGCAGTTACCAACCATCCTACGAGCAGTACGTC.

V usage is TRBV24-1 and J usage is TRBJ2-3; D is unresolved. The CDR3 loop spans 15 amino acids. Looked up from germline, CDR1 is KGHDR and CDR2 is SFDVKD. The germline V and J ends were trimmed by 3 bases and 5 bases, with 14 bases remaining between them. The CDR3 bases are TGTGCCACCAGTGATCCCCGTCGACGGTTAGATACGCAGTATTTT. Translated: CATSDPRRRLDTQYF.

The CDR3 nucleotides read TGTGCCAGCAGTTCCGACAGCAGCAATGAGCAGTTCTTC. Its protein product is CASSSDSSNEQFF. The rearrangement joins TRBV12-3 or TRBV12-4 to TRBJ2-1; D may be TRBD1 (5 bases). V was shortened by 4 bases and J by 6 bases, with 10 bases between the two germline ends. This CDR3 has 13 residues.